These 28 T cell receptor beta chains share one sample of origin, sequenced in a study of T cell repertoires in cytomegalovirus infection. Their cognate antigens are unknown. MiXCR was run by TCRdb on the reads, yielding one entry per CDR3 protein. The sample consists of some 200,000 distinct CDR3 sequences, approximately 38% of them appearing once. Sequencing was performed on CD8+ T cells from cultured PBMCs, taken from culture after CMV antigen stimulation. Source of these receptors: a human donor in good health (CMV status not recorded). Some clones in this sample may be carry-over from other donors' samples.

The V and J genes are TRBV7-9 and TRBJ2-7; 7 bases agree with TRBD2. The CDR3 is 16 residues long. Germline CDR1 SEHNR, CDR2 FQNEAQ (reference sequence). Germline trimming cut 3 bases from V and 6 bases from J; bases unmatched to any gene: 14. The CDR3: CASSFPPAGTAVEQYF. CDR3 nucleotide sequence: TGTGCCAGCAGCTTTCCCCCAGCGGGGACCGCCGTCGAGCAGTACTTC.

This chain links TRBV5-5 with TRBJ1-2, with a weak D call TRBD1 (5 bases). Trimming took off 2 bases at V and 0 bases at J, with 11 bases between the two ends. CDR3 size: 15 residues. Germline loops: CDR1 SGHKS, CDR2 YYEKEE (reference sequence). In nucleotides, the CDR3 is TGTGCCAGCAGCTTCGGGACGCATACTAACTATGGCTACACCTTC. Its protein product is CASSFGTHTNYGYTF.

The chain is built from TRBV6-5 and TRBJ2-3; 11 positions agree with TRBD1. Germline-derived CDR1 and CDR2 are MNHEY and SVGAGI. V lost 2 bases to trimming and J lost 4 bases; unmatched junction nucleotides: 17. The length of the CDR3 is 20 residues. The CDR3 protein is CASSYIFSIRDRGTPDTQYF. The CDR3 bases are TGTGCCAGCAGTTACATATTTTCAATTCGGGACAGGGGGACCCCAGATACGCAGTATTTT.

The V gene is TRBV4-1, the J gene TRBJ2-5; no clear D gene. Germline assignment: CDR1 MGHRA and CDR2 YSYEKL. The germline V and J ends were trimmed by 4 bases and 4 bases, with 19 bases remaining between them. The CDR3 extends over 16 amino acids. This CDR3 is CASSPKPTGLGETQYF. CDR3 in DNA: TGCGCCAGCAGCCCCAAACCGACCGGGCTGGGAGAGACCCAGTACTTC.

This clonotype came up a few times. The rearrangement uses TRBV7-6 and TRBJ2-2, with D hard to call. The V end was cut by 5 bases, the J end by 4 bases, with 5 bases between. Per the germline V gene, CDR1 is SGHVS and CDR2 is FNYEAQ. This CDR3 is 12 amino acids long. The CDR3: CASSDFTGELFF. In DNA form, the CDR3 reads TGTGCCAGCAGCGACTTCACCGGGGAGCTGTTTTTT.

CDR3 sequence reads: CASSFGTSGPTDTQYF. The CDR3 coding sequence is TGTGCCAGCAGTTTCGGGACTAGCGGCCCCACAGATACGCAGTATTTT. This chain links TRBV27 with TRBJ2-3, with TRBD2 identical over 11 bases. CDR1 and CDR2 from the germline V gene are MNHEY and SMNVEV (reference sequence). This CDR3 region has 16 residues. V gave up 3 bases and J gave up 2 bases; unmatched junction bases: 4.

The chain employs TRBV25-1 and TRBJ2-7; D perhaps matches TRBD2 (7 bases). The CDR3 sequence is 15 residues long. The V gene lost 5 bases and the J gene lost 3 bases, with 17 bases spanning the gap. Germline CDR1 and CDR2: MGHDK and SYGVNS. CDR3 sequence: CASSPRGGAIYEQYF. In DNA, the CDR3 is TGTGCCAGCAGTCCCCGTGGGGGGGCCATCTACGAGCAGTACTTC.

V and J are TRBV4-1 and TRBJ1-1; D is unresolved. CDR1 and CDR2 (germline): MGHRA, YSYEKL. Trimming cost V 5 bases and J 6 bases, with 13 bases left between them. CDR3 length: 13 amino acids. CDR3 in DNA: TGCGCCAGCAGCTGGTACAGCCCAGCTGAAGCTTTCTTT. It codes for CASSWYSPAEAFF.

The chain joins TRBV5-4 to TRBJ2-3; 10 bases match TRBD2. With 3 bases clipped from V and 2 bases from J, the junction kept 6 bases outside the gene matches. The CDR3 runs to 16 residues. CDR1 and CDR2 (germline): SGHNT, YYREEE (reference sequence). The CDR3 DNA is TGTGCCAGCAGCTCACGGACTAGCGGCTTCACAGATACGCAGTATTTT. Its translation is CASSSRTSGFTDTQYF.

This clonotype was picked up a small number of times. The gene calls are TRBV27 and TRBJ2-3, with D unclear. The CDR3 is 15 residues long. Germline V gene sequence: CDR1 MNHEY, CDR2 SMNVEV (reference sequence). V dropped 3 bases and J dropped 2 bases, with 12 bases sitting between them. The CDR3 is CASSLAAVPTDTQYF. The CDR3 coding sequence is TGTGCCAGCAGTTTGGCGGCGGTGCCCACAGATACGCAGTATTTT.

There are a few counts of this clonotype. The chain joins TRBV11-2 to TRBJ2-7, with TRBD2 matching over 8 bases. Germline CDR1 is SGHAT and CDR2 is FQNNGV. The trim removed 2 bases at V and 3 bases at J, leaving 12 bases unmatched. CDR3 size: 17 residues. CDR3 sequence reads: CASSLWKKAGEVYEQYF. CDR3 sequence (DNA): TGTGCCAGCAGCTTATGGAAAAAAGCGGGGGAAGTCTACGAGCAGTACTTC.

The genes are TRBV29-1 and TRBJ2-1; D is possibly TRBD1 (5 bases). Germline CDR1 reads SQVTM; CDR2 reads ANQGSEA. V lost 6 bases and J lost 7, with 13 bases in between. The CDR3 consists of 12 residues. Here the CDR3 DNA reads TGCAGCGTGGGGCTACGCACGAATGAGCAGTTCTTC. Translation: CSVGLRTNEQFF.

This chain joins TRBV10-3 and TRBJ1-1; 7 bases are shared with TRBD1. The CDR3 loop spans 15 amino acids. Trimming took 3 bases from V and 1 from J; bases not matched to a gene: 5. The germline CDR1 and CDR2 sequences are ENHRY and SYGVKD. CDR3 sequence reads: CAISEVGTANTEAFF. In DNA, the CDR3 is TGTGCCATCAGTGAAGTAGGGACAGCGAACACTGAAGCTTTCTTT.

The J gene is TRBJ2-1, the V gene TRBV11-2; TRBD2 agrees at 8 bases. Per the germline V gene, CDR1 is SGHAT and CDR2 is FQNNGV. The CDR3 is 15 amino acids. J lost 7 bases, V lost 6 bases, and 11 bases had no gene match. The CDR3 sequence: CASRPWRGAYNEQFF. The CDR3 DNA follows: TGTGCCAGCAGACCCTGGCGGGGGGCTTATAATGAGCAGTTCTTC.

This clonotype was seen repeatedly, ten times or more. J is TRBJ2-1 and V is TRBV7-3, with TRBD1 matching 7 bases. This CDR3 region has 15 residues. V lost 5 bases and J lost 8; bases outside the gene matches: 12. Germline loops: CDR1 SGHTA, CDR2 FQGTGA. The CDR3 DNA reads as TGTGCCAGCAGCACCCGACAGGGTGTCGGTGATGAGCAGTTCTTC. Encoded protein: CASSTRQGVGDEQFF.

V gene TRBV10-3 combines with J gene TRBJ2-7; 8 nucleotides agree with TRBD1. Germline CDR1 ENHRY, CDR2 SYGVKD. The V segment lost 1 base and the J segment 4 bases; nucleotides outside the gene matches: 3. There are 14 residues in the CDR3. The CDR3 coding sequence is TGTGCCATCAGTGAGTACGGACAGGGTTACGAGCAGTACTTC. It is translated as CAISEYGQGYEQYF.

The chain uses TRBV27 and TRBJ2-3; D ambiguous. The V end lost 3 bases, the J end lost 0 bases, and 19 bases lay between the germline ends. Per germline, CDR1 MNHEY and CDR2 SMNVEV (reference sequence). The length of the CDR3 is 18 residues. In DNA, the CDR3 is TGTGCCAGCAGTTTTCAGACCTCGTATGTTTCTAGCACAGATACGCAGTATTTT. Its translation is CASSFQTSYVSSTDTQYF.

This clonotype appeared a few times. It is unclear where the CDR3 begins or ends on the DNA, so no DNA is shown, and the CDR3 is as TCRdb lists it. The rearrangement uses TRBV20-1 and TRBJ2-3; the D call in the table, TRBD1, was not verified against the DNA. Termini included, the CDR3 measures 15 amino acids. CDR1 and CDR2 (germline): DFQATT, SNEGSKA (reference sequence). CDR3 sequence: CSVWERDGHTDTQYF.

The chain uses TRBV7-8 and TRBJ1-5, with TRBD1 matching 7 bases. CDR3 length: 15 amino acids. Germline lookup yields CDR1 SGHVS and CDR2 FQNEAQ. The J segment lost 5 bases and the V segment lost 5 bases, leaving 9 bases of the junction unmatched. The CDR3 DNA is TGTGCCAGCAGCGCATCAGGGGGACGGGATCAGCCCCAGCATTTT. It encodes CASSASGGRDQPQHF.

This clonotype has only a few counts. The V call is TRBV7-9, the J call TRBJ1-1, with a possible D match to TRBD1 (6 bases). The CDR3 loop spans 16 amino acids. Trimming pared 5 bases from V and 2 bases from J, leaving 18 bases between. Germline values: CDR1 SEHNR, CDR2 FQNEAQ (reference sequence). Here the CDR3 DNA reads TGTGCCAGCAGCGGGTCCGCAGGGGCGGGAAACACTGAAGCTTTCTTT. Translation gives CASSGSAGAGNTEAFF.

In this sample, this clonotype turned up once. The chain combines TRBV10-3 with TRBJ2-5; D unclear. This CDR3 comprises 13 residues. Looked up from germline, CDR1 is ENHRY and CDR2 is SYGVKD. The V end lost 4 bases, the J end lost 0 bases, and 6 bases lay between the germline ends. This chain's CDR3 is CAISGRDQETQYF. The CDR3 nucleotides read TGTGCCATCAGTGGACGAGACCAAGAGACCCAGTACTTC.

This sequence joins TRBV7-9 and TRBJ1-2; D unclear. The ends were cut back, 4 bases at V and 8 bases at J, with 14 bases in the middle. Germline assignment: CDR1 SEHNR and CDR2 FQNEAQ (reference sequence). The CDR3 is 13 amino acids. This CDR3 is CASSSQPEGGYTF. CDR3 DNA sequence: TGTGCCAGCAGCTCGCAGCCGGAGGGCGGCTACACCTTC. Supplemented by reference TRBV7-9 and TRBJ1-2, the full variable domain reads DTGVSQNPRHKITKRGQNVTFRCDPISEHNRLYWYRQTLGQGPEFLTYFQNEAQLEKSRLLSDRFSAERPKGSFSTLEIQRTEQGDSAMYLCASSSQPEGGYTFGSGTRLTVV.

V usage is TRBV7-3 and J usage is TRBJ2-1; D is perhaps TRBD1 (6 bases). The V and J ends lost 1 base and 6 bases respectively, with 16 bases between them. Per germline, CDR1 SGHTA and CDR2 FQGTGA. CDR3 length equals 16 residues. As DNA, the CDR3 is TGTGCCAGCAGCTTAAAAGTTGGGGGCCCCTTCAATGAGCAGTTCTTC. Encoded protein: CASSLKVGGPFNEQFF.

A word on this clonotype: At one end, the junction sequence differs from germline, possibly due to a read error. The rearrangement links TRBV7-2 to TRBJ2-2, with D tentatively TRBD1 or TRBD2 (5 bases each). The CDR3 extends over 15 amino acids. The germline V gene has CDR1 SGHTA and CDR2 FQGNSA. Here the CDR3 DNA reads TGTGCCAGCAGCTCGCCGGGTGGGGCCACCGGGGATCTGTTTTTT. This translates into CASSSPGGATGDLFF.

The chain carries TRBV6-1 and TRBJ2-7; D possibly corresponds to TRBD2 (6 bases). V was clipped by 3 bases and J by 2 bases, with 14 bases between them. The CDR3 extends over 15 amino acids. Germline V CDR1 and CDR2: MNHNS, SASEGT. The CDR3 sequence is CASSEAGTLTYEQYF. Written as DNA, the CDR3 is TGTGCCAGCAGTGAGGCGGGGACCTTAACCTACGAGCAGTACTTC.

The CDR3: CASSPTGLAGNQETQYF. Here the CDR3 DNA reads TGTGCCAGCAGCCCGACGGGTCTAGCGGGGAACCAAGAGACCCAGTACTTC. The V gene is TRBV11-2, the J gene TRBJ2-5; 9 bases are shared with TRBD2. The germline CDR1 and CDR2 sequences are SGHAT and FQNNGV. The CDR3 length is 17 residues. With V trimmed by 5 bases and J by 0 bases, 10 bases remained unmatched.

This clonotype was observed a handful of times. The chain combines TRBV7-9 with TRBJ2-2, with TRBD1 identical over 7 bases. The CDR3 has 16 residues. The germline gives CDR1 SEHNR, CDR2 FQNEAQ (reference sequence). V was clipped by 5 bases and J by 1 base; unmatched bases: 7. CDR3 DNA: TGTGCCAGCAGCCTACAAGACAGGGTGAACACCGGGGAGCTGTTTTTT. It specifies CASSLQDRVNTGELFF.

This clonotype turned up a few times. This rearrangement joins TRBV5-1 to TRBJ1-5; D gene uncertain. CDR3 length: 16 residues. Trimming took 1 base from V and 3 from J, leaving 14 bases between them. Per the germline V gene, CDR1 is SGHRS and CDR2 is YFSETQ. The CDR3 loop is CASSLRVGRVNQPQHF. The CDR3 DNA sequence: TGCGCCAGCAGCTTGAGGGTGGGGAGGGTCAATCAGCCCCAGCATTTT.